This TCR beta chain originates from a study of cytomegalovirus exposure and HLA in healthy donors. Study-wide results and limits: When the data were analyzed later, several of the most significant clusters appeared to be linked to common viral pathogens.

PCR primers comprised 60 Vbeta and 13 Jbeta primers. Generated by immunoSEQ multiplex PCR, the TCRdb table keeps only in-frame clones and is missing some. The profile covers approximately 150,000 clones, with 82% appearing a single time and approximately 1.9% taken by the ten largest. This clone has more than one count but fewer than ten. Its specificity is not known. The material sequenced was PBMCs. This clonotype was sampled from a woman aged 40 to 50 in good health and CMV-seronegative.

In DNA form, the CDR3 reads TGTGCCAGCACTGGACAGTCATTTGGCGGCAGCAATCAGCCCCAGCATTTT. Protein sequence: CASTGQSFGGSNQPQHF. V and J are TRBV28 and TRBJ1-5, with a weak D call TRBD1 (6 bases). The CDR3 is made up of 17 amino acids. V lost 7 bases and J lost 1, with 20 bases in between. In germline, CDR1 is MDHEN, CDR2 SYDVKM.